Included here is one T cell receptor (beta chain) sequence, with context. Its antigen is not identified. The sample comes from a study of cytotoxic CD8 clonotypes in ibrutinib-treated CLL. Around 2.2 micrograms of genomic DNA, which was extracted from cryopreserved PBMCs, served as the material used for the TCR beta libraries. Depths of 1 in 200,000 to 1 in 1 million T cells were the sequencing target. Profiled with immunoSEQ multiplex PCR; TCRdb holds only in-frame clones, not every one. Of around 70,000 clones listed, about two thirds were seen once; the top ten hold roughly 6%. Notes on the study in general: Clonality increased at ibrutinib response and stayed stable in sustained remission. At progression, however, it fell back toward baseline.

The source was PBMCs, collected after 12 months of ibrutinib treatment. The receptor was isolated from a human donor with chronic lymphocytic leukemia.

CDR3 sequence reads: CASKIDGELFF. CDR3 bases: TGTGCCAGTAAAATCGACGGGGAGCTGTTTTTT. The chain joins TRBV19 to TRBJ2-2; no reliable D call. This CDR3 has 11 residues. V was cut by 7 bases and J by 7 bases, with 7 bases left in between. Germline V CDR1 and CDR2: LNHDA, SQIVND (reference sequence). Using reference TRBV19 and TRBJ2-2 for the parts outside the CDR3, the full variable domain is DGGITQSPKYLFRKEGQNVTLSCEQNLNHDAMYWYRQDPGQGLRLIYYSQIVNDFQKGDIAEGYSVSREKKESFPLTVTSAQKNPTAFYLCASKIDGELFFGEGSRLTVL.